A selection of T cell receptor beta chains follows, all from one sample in a study of preoperative IRX-2 immunotherapy in early breast cancer. Libraries were prepared by immunoSEQ multiplex PCR; TCRdb keeps only in-frame clonotypes and omits some of them. The sample holds approximately 25,000 clones; around 80% are singletons and the top ten take 6% to 8.5%. Sequences were derived from lymph node tissue, sampled after IRX-2 immunotherapy. Receptors originate from a human donor with breast cancer. Each CDR3 is given with its conserved first and last residue. The D gene is left open where the match is weak. Part of the rows lack a size; the others show once, few, many or a class for expanded clones.

cdr3_nt cdr3_aa d_call j_call clone_size v_call
TGCAGCGTTGCGGCGGGTAGCAATCAGCCCCAGCATTTT CSVAAGSNQPQHF NA TRBJ1-5 few TRBV29-1
TGTGCCAGCAGTTACGGGACAGCCTACAATGAGCAGTTCTTC CASSYGTAYNEQFF TRBD1 TRBJ2-1 few TRBV6-8
TGTGCCAGCACTTACGGGGAGACTGAAGCTTTCTTT CASTYGETEAFF NA TRBJ1-1 NA TRBV6-8
TGTGCCAGCACCAATCTTAGGGGCGGGAACACTGAAGCTTTCTTT CASTNLRGGNTEAFF NA TRBJ1-1 once TRBV11-3
TGTGCCACCAGCAGAGATCTGGGTAACACTGAAGCTTTCTTT CATSRDLGNTEAFF NA TRBJ1-1 NA TRBV15
TGTGCCACCAGCAGAGTAAGAGGGACGAACACTGAAGCTTTCTTT CATSRVRGTNTEAFF NA TRBJ1-1 NA TRBV15
TGTGCCAGCAGTTACGACAGGGGGAAGAATCAGCCCCAGCATTTT CASSYDRGKNQPQHF TRBD1 TRBJ1-5 NA TRBV6-8
TGCGCCAGCAGCCTGACAGATTTCTCCTACAATGAGCAGTTCTTC CASSLTDFSYNEQFF NA TRBJ2-1 once TRBV5-1
TGTGCCAGCAGCCCCCCCGCGGGAGGGTTCACCGGGGAGCTGTTTTTT CASSPPAGGFTGELFF TRBD2 TRBJ2-2 NA TRBV11-3
TGTGCAAGTCGCTTAATGCAGGGGAAGAACACCGGGGAGCTGTTTTTT CASRLMQGKNTGELFF NA TRBJ2-2 few TRBV12-2
TGTGCCACCAGCAGACCGACCGGGACAGGCGTAGGCGAGCAGTACTTC CATSRPTGTGVGEQYF TRBD1 TRBJ2-7 NA TRBV15
TGTGCCAGTAGTCTCCGGGACAGTCGATCAGGCGGAAACACCATATATTTT CASSLRDSRSGGNTIYF TRBD1 TRBJ1-3 NA TRBV19
TGTGCCAGCAGGATAAAGCGGACAGGGGACTATGGCTACACCTTC CASRIKRTGDYGYTF TRBD1 TRBJ1-2 NA TRBV11-3
TGCGCCAGCAGTGACCAAGACAGATCCTACGAGCAGTACTTC CASSDQDRSYEQYF NA TRBJ2-7 NA TRBV10-2
TGTGCCAGCAGTTTGGGGTGGGCTCAGCCCCAGCATTTT CASSLGWAQPQHF NA TRBJ1-5 NA TRBV6-8
TGTGCCAGCCGGGTCGCTGATCAGCCCCAGCATTTT CASRVADQPQHF NA TRBJ1-5 NA TRBV6-8
TGTGCCAGCAGTGGAGGGACAGGTTTGAGGACTGAAGCTTTCTTT CASSGGTGLRTEAFF TRBD1 TRBJ1-1 NA TRBV6-8
TGTGCCAGCAGCAGGAGGACAGTCAGCACAGATACGCAGTATTTT CASSRRTVSTDTQYF NA TRBJ2-3 NA TRBV6-8
TGTGCCAGCACCTCCAGGGACACTGAAGCTTTCTTT CASTSRDTEAFF NA TRBJ1-1 NA TRBV6-8
TGCGCCAGCAGCCAAGTAGCGACAGCGGGCGAGCAGTACTTC CASSQVATAGEQYF NA TRBJ2-7 NA TRBV1
TGTGCCAGCTCATCGGGACAGAATCAGCCCCAGCATTTT CASSSGQNQPQHF TRBD1 TRBJ1-5 NA TRBV18
TGCGCCAGCAGTGAGTCGAGGGCGGGGTCCAGGGATGAGCAGTTCTTC CASSESRAGSRDEQFF NA TRBJ2-1 NA TRBV10-2
TGTGCCAGCAGCTTCGCTGGGGTCGACACCGGGGAGCTGTTTTTT CASSFAGVDTGELFF NA TRBJ2-2 once TRBV7-6
TGCGCCAGCATCCGAGGACTAGCGGGAGGGCCCTCGGCAGATACGCAGTATTTT CASIRGLAGGPSADTQYF TRBD2 TRBJ2-3 NA TRBV5-1
TGTGCCACCAGCAGGTATAATGTGGGGGACTATGGCTACACCTTC CATSRYNVGDYGYTF NA TRBJ1-2 once TRBV15
TGTGCCAGCAGCCCCGGCAGGGGCTCCTACAATGAGCAGTTCTTC CASSPGRGSYNEQFF NA TRBJ2-1 NA TRBV7-8
TGTGCTAGTGGCTCGGTGGGCGGGAGGGAGTTCTACGAGCAGTACTTC CASGSVGGREFYEQYF TRBD2 TRBJ2-7 few TRBV12-5
TGTGCCAGCAGTCTCGAGGGGACTGGGGCCAACGTCCTGACTTTC CASSLEGTGANVLTF NA TRBJ2-6 NA TRBV6-8
TGTGCCAGTAGTAGGTTGGACAGACAGCCTAAAGCTTTCTTT CASSRLDRQPKAFF NA TRBJ1-1 NA TRBV19
TGTGCCAGTAGCCAGAGGGGGGCCAACGTCCTGACTTTC CASSQRGANVLTF NA TRBJ2-6 NA TRBV19
TGCGCCAGCGGTGATGGGGGGTACGGCACAGATACGCAGTATTTT CASGDGGYGTDTQYF NA TRBJ2-3 NA TRBV5-1
TGTGCCACCAGCAGAGTCGGAGAAAAACAAGAGACCCAGTACTTC CATSRVGEKQETQYF NA TRBJ2-5 NA TRBV15
TGTGCCAGCAACATATGGGACAATGAGCAGTTCTTC CASNIWDNEQFF NA TRBJ2-1 NA TRBV28
TGTGCCAGTAGTGGAATGGGACTAGCAAGCTCCTACGAGCAGTACTTC CASSGMGLASSYEQYF TRBD2 TRBJ2-7 NA TRBV25-1
TGTGCCATCAGTCGCAGTGTAACCGACGTTAACAATGAGCAGTTCTTC CAISRSVTDVNNEQFF NA TRBJ2-1 NA TRBV6-8
TGCGCCAGCAGCTTAGGACAGGGGGTGAGCACCGGGGAGCTGTTTTTT CASSLGQGVSTGELFF TRBD1 TRBJ2-2 NA TRBV5-1
TGCGCCAGCAGCCGTACTAGCGGCAGCTCCTACAATGAGCAGTTCTTC CASSRTSGSSYNEQFF TRBD2 TRBJ2-1 NA TRBV5-1
TGTGCCAGCAGTTCAACAGGGCGGACTGAAGCTTTCTTT CASSSTGRTEAFF NA TRBJ1-1 NA TRBV6-8
TGTGCCAGCAGTTATATAGCGGGAGGCGGAGAGACCCAGTACTTC CASSYIAGGGETQYF TRBD2 TRBJ2-5 NA TRBV6-8
TGTGCCAGCAGTTACTCAGGGGGACTAGCCTACACAGATACGCAGTATTTT CASSYSGGLAYTDTQYF TRBD2 TRBJ2-3 NA TRBV6-8
TGTGCCAGTAGTATACTGCGGGACACAGATACGCAGTATTTT CASSILRDTDTQYF NA TRBJ2-3 NA TRBV19
TGTGCCAGCAGCGCGGGACAGGGGGCGCCTTACACTGAAGCTTTCTTT CASSAGQGAPYTEAFF TRBD1 TRBJ1-1 NA TRBV11-3
TGTGCCAGCAGCTTAGGGACAGGGGCTACCTATGGCTACACCTTC CASSLGTGATYGYTF TRBD1 TRBJ1-2 NA TRBV11-3
TGTGCCAGCAGCCAAACAGGGGTCACTGAAGCTTTCTTT CASSQTGVTEAFF TRBD1 TRBJ1-1 few TRBV6-8
TGTGCCAGTAGTATGTACGGGTCTTTGGGGAAACAGATAAACAATGAGCAGTTCTTC CASSMYGSLGKQINNEQFF NA TRBJ2-1 NA TRBV19
TGTGCCAGCAACCCCCGGGTACGCACAGATACGCAGTATTTT CASNPRVRTDTQYF NA TRBJ2-3 once TRBV28
TGTGCCAGCAGCTTAAACGGGAGGACAGAAGAGACCCAGTACTTC CASSLNGRTEETQYF NA TRBJ2-5 NA TRBV7-7
TGTGCCAGCAGCTCAGGACAGGGGGCGCAGGTCGGGGAGCTGTTTTTT CASSSGQGAQVGELFF TRBD1 TRBJ2-2 NA TRBV7-1
TGTGCCAGCAGTTTTCCCGCGTACCAAGAGACCCAGTACTTC CASSFPAYQETQYF NA TRBJ2-5 NA TRBV28
TGTGCCAGCACCCCGCAGGCATTGAGCTCCTACAATGAGCAGTTCTTC CASTPQALSSYNEQFF NA TRBJ2-1 NA TRBV22-1
TGTGCCAGCAGTAGCGGACTCCTTCGCGAGCAGTACTTC CASSSGLLREQYF NA TRBJ2-7 NA TRBV6-8
TGTGCCAGCATGGCTGGGGTGGATACGCAGTATTTT CASMAGVDTQYF NA TRBJ2-3 NA TRBV6-8
TGTGCCAGCTCACCCGTCCTTTATTCCATGAACACTGAAGCTTTCTTT CASSPVLYSMNTEAFF NA TRBJ1-1 NA TRBV18